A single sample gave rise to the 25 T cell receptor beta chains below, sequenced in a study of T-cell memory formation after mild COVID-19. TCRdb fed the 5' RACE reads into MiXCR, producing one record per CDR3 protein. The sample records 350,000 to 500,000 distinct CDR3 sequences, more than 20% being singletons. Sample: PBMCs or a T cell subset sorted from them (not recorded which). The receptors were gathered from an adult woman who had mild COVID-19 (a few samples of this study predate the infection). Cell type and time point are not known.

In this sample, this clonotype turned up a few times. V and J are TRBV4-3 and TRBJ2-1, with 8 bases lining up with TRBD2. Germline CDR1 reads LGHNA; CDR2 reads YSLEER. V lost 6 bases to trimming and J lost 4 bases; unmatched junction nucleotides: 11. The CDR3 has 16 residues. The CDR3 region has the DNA TGCGCCAGCAGTCTCGCGAGGCGGGAGGCATACAATGAGCAGTTCTTC. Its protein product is CASSLARREAYNEQFF.

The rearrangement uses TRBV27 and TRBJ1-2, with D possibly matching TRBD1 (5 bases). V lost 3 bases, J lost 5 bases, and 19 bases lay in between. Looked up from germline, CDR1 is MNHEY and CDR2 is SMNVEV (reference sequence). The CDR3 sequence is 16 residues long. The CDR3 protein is CASSLWSTGPTYGYTF. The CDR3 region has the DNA TGTGCCAGCAGTTTGTGGTCTACAGGACCCACGTATGGCTACACCTTC.

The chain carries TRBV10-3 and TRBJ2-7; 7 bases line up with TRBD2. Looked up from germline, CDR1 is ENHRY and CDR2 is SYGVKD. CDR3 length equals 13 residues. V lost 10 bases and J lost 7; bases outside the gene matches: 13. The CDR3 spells CATIRDYRTEQYF. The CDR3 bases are TGTGCCACCATACGGGACTACCGAACGGAGCAGTACTTC.

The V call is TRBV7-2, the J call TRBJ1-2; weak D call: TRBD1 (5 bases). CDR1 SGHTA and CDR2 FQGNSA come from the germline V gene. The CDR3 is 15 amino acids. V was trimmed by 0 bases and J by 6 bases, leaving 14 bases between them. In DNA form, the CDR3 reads TGTGCCAGCAGCTTAGCGCTCAGGGCCCCTAATGGCTACACCTTC. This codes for CASSLALRAPNGYTF.

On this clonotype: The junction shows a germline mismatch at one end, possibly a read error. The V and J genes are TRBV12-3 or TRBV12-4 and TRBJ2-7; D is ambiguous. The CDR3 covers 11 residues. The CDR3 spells CASSLGDDQYF. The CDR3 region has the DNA TGTGCCAGCAGTTTAGGAGACGACCAGTACTTC.

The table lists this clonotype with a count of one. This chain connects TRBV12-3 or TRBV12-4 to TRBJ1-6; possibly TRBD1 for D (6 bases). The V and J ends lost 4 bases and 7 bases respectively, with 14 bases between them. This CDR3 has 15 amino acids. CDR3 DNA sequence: TGTGCCAGCAGTTATAATGACAGGAGAAATTCACCCCTCCACTTT. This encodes CASSYNDRRNSPLHF.

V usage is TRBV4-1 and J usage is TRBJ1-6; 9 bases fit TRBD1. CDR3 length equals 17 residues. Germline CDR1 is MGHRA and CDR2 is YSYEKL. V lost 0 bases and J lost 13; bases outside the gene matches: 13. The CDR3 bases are TGCGCCAGCAGCCAAGATACCTCCGGACAGGGGTTTTGGCCCCTCCACTTT. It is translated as CASSQDTSGQGFWPLHF.

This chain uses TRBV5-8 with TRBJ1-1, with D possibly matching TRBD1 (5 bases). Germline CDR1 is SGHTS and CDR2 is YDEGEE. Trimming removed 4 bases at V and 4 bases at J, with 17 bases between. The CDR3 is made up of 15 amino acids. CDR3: CASSGYRRGVTEAFF. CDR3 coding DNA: TGTGCCAGCAGCGGCTACAGGCGGGGGGTCACTGAAGCTTTCTTT.

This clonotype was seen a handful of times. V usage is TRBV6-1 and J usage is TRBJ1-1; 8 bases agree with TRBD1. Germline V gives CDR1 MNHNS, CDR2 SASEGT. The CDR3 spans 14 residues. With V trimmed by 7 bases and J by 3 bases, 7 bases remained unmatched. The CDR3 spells CASTLDRDYTEAFF. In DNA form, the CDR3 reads TGTGCCAGCACATTGGACAGGGACTACACTGAAGCTTTCTTT.

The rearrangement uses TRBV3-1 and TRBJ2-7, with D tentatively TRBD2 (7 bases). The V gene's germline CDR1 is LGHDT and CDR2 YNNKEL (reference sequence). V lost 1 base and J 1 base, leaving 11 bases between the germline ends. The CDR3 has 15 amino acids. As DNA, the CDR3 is TGTGCCAGCAGCCAAGCGGGGGGCGCTTCCTACGAGCAGTACTTC. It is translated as CASSQAGGASYEQYF.

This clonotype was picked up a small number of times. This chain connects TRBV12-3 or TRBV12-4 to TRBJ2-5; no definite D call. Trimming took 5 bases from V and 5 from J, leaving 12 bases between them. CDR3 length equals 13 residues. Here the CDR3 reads CASSIQVWETQYF. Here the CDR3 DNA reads TGTGCCAGCAGTATCCAGGTTTGGGAGACCCAGTACTTC.

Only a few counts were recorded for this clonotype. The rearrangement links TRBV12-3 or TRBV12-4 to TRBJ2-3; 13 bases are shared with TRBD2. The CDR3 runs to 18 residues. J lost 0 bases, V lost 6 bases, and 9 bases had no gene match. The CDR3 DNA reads TGTGCCAGCAGCCGTACTAGCGGGGGGGCCCCTAGCACAGATACGCAGTATTTT. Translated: CASSRTSGGAPSTDTQYF.

The CDR3 is CSVESSYEQYF. In nucleotides, the CDR3 is TGCAGCGTTGAAAGCTCCTACGAGCAGTACTTC. The rearrangement links TRBV29-1 to TRBJ2-7; D is ambiguous. Germline CDR1 and CDR2: SQVTM and ANQGSEA. The V and J ends lost 2 bases and 0 bases respectively, with 2 bases between them. The CDR3 loop spans 11 amino acids.

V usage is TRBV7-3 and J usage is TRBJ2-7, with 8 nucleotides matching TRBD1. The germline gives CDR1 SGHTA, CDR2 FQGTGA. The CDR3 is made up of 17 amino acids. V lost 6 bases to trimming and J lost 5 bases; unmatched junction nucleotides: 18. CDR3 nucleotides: TGTGCCAGCAGTTCGACCTCGGGACAGGTCAAGGAAAACGAGCAGTACTTC. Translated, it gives CASSSTSGQVKENEQYF.

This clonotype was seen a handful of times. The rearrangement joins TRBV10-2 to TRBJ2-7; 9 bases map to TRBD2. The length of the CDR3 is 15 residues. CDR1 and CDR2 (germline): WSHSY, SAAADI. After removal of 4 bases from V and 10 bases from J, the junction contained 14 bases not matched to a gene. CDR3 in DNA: TGCGCCAGCAGTGCTACTAGCGGGCAAGCGGGGATTCAGTACTTC. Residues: CASSATSGQAGIQYF.

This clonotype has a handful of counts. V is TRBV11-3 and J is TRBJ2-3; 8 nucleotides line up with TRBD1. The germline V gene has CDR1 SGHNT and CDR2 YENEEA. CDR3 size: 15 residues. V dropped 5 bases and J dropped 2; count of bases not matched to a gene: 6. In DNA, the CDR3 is TGTGCCAGCAGCGTACAGGGGGTTAACACAGATACGCAGTATTTT. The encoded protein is CASSVQGVNTDTQYF.

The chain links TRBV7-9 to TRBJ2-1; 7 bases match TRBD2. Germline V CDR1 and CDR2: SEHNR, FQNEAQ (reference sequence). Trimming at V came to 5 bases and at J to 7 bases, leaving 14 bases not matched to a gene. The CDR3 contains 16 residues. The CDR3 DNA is TGTGCCAGCAGCCACCGGGGGAGGGGTTTGAGAAATGAGCAGTTCTTC. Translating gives CASSHRGRGLRNEQFF.

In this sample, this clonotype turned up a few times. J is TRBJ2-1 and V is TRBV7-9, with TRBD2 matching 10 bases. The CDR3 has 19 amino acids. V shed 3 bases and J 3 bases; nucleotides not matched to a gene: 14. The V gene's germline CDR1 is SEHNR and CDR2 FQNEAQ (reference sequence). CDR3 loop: CASSFSGLAARGGYNEQFF. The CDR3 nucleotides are TGTGCCAGCAGCTTTTCAGGACTAGCGGCTCGAGGTGGCTACAATGAGCAGTTCTTC.

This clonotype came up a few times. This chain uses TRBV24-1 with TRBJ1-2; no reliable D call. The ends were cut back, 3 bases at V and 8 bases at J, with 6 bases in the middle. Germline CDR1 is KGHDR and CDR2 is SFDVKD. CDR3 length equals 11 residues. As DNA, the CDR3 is TGTGCCACCAGTGATCTCCGAGGCTACACCTTC. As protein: CATSDLRGYTF.

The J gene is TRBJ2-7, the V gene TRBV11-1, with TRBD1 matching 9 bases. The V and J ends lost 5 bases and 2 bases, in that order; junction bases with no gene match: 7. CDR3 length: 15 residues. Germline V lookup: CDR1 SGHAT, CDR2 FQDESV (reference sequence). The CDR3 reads CASSPNRGRPYEQYF. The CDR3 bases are TGTGCCAGCAGCCCAAACAGGGGGCGACCCTACGAGCAGTACTTC. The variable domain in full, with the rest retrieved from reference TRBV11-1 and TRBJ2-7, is EAEVAQSPRYKITEKSQAVAFWCDPISGHATLYWYRQILGQGPELLVQFQDESVVDDSQLPKDRFSAERLKGVDSTLKIQPAELGDSAMYLCASSPNRGRPYEQYFGPGTRLTVT.

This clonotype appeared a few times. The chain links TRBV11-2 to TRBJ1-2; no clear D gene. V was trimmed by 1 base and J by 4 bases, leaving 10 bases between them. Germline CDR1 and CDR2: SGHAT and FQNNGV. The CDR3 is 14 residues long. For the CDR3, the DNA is TGTGCCAGCAGCTTAGGGGTTCTCGGCTATGGCTACACCTTC. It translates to CASSLGVLGYGYTF.

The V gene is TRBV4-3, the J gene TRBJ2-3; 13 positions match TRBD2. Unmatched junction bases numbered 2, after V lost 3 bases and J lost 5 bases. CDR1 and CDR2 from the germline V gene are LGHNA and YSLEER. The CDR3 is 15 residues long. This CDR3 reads CASSHGLAGVDTQYF. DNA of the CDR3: TGCGCCAGCAGCCATGGACTAGCGGGAGTAGATACGCAGTATTTT.

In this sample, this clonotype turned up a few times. The CDR3 sequence is CASSLAGGAGETQYF. The CDR3 nucleotides are TGTGCCAGCAGTTTAGCGGGGGGCGCAGGAGAGACCCAGTACTTC. The gene calls are TRBV12-3 or TRBV12-4 and TRBJ2-5; D assignment may be TRBD1 or TRBD2 (6 bases each). V lost 0 bases, J lost 4 bases, and 12 bases lay in between. The CDR3 covers 15 residues.

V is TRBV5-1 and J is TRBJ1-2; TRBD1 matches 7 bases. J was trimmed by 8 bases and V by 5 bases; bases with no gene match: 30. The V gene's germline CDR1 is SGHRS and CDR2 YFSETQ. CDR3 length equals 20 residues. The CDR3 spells CASSYGSWIESGDRSGGYTF. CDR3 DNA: TGCGCCAGCAGTTACGGATCTTGGATTGAGAGCGGGGACAGAAGTGGAGGCTACACCTTC. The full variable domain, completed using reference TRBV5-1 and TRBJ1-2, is KAGVTQTPRYLIKTRGQQVTLSCSPISGHRSVSWYQQTPGQGLQFLFEYFSETQRNKGNFPGRFSGRQFSNSRSEMNVSTLELGDSALYLCASSYGSWIESGDRSGGYTFGSGTRLTVV.

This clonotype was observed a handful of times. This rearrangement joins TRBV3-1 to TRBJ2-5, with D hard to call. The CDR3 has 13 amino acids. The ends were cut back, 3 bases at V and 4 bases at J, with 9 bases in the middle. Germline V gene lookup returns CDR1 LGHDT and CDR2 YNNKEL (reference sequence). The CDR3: CASSQGPGETQYF. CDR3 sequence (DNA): TGTGCCAGCAGCCAGGGTCCGGGAGAGACCCAGTACTTC.